What follows describes a single T cell receptor beta chain. Then a second PCR, running roughly 7 to 11 cycles, was carried out with a sample-barcoded 5' primer and a J-beta primer mix. TCRdb used MiXCR to reprocess the 5' RACE reads, holding one entry per CDR3 protein. The sample holds approximately 760,000 distinct CDR3 sequences, around 25% seen once. This specimen belongs to a study of blood T cells in healthy people across ages. V lost 10 bases, J lost 1 base, and 9 bases stayed unmatched. Germline V lookup: CDR1 SGHVS, CDR2 FQNEAQ. This CDR3 is 14 amino acids long. These records were also assigned to another study, of T cells of mothers and their children.

The TCR originated in a boy between 10 and 17 years old in good health. This rearrangement joins TRBV7-8 to TRBJ2-7; 8 positions agree with TRBD1. The sample taken for sequencing was blood. The CDR3 here is CATLRGQGSYEQYF. CDR3 in DNA: TGTGCCACCTTGAGAGGACAGGGATCCTACGAGCAGTACTTC.